This TCR beta chain was documented in a study of blood T cell repertoires in COVID-19. The CDR3 length is 14 residues. With V trimmed by 3 bases and J by 2 bases, 3 bases remained unmatched. CDR1 is LNHDA and CDR2 is SQIVND in the germline V gene (reference sequence). The data were produced by immunoSEQ multiplex PCR, yet TCRdb's version contains in-frame clones alone and is incomplete. This sample has roughly 250,000 clones, with over 70% found just once. The rearrangement links TRBV19 to TRBJ1-2; 7 bases map to TRBD1. Sequenced: peripheral blood. The source is a human donor in a cohort sampled during active COVID-19. CDR3 nucleotide sequence: TGTGCCAGTAGTATGGACAGGAGAAACTATGGCTACACCTTC. Translation gives CASSMDRRNYGYTF.